Following are 21 T cell receptor beta chains from one sample sequenced in a study of beta chain bispecific antibodies for T cell cancers. Either OKT3 anti-CD3 antibody or CD3/CD28 beads expanded T cells from blood mononuclear cells over approximately 3 days. Study results and caveats: Most targeted TRBV signal came from the leukemia cell line cells, not normal T cells. After anti-TRBV12 rather than anti-CD19 exposure, TRBV12-3 made up 98.9% less of total TRBV signal.

No antigens are known for them. TCRdb processed the 5' RACE reads anew with MiXCR; each CDR3 protein has one entry. The sample has around 19,000 distinct CDR3 sequences, 2% to 2.5% seen once. The sequenced sample was healthy donor T cells cultured with leukemia cells, obtained from a culture containing a bispecific antibody targeting TCR Vbeta12. These receptors originate from a human donor in good health. Some clones in this sample may be carry-over from other donors' samples.

There are many counts of this clonotype. This chain joins TRBV3-1 and TRBJ2-3; 12 bases map to TRBD2. After removal of 3 bases from V and 2 bases from J, the junction contained 12 bases not matched to a gene. CDR1 is LGHDT and CDR2 is YNNKEL in the germline V gene (reference sequence). The CDR3 has 19 amino acids. CDR3 protein: CASSQPLRLAGADTDTQYF. In DNA form, the CDR3 reads TGTGCCAGCAGCCAGCCCCTGAGACTAGCGGGGGCCGACACAGATACGCAGTATTTT.

This clonotype was counted many times. The chain carries TRBV30 and TRBJ2-6, with TRBD1 matching over 9 bases. J gave up 1 base and V 7 bases, and 5 bases lay outside the gene matches. Germline V gives CDR1 GTSNPN, CDR2 SVGIG (reference sequence). This CDR3 has 15 residues. CDR3 sequence reads: CAFGQGLSGANVLTF. The CDR3 DNA reads TGTGCCTTCGGACAGGGGTTGTCTGGGGCCAACGTCCTGACTTTC.

This clonotype was seen ten or more times. The rearrangement joins TRBV25-1 to TRBJ2-2; 9 nucleotides line up with TRBD1. Germline lookup yields CDR1 MGHDK and CDR2 SYGVNS. The V and J ends lost 5 bases and 5 bases, in that order; junction bases with no gene match: 12. There are 17 residues in the CDR3. The CDR3, as DNA: TGTGCCAGCAGTCCTCCGGGGTACAGGGGGCTGACCGGGGAGCTGTTTTTT. This translates into CASSPPGYRGLTGELFF.

Many counts were recorded for this clonotype. The rearrangement joins TRBV7-7 to TRBJ1-5; 9 bases match TRBD1. Looked up from germline, CDR1 is SSHAT and CDR2 is FNYEAQ (reference sequence). The CDR3 length is 17 residues. Trimming at V came to 1 base and at J to 2 bases, leaving 6 bases not matched to a gene. The CDR3 sequence is CASSLEGQGGCNQPQHF. The CDR3 DNA reads as TGTGCCAGCAGCTTAGAGGGACAGGGCGGATGCAATCAGCCCCAGCATTTT.

This clonotype was recorded many times. The V gene is TRBV9, the J gene TRBJ2-4; D may be TRBD1 or TRBD2 (6 bases each). CDR3 length equals 17 residues. The germline CDR1 and CDR2 sequences are SGDLS and YYNGEE. V lost 0 bases and J 0 bases, leaving 13 bases between the germline ends. CDR3 region: CASSVDGGLLAKNIQYF. The DNA for the CDR3 is TGTGCCAGCAGCGTAGATGGGGGGCTCCTAGCCAAAAACATTCAGTACTTC.

This clonotype was detected many times. The rearrangement links TRBV5-1 to TRBJ2-7, with 9 bases lining up with TRBD2. CDR3 length: 14 amino acids. Per germline, CDR1 SGHRS and CDR2 YFSETQ. J was trimmed by 3 bases and V by 3 bases; bases with no gene match: 4. The CDR3 spells CASSSGAGGYEQYF. The CDR3 DNA follows: TGCGCCAGCAGCTCAGGAGCGGGGGGCTACGAGCAGTACTTC. Full variable domain (rest looked up from reference TRBV5-1 and TRBJ2-7): KAGVTQTPRYLIKTRGQQVTLSCSPISGHRSVSWYQQTPGQGLQFLFEYFSETQRNKGNFPGRFSGRQFSNSRSEMNVSTLELGDSALYLCASSSGAGGYEQYFGPGTRLTVT.

The sample holds many counts of this clonotype. The chain employs TRBV7-9 and TRBJ2-2; D ambiguous. Trimming pared 7 bases from V and 7 bases from J, leaving 13 bases between. The length of the CDR3 is 13 residues. The germline CDR1 and CDR2 sequences are SEHNR and FQNEAQ (reference sequence). CDR3 region: CASTRGEIGELFF. The DNA for the CDR3 is TGTGCCAGCACCCGCGGCGAGATCGGGGAGCTGTTTTTT.

The sample holds many counts of this clonotype. The genes are TRBV6-5 and TRBJ1-2, with 8 bases matching TRBD1. CDR1 and CDR2 (germline): MNHEY, SVGAGI. The V gene end was trimmed by 5 bases and the J gene end by 5 bases; junction bases not matched to a gene: 10. The CDR3 has 15 amino acids. The CDR3 DNA sequence: TGTGCCAGCAGTCCTCTTCGGACAGGGATATATGGCTACACCTTC. Amino acids: CASSPLRTGIYGYTF.

This clonotype showed up many times. J is TRBJ2-3 and V is TRBV28; tentative D call: TRBD1 (5 bases). V lost 2 bases, J lost 2 bases, and 8 bases lay in between. Germline V lookup: CDR1 MDHEN, CDR2 SYDVKM. The CDR3 spans 14 residues. The CDR3 DNA follows: TGTGCCAGCAGTTTAAGGACACACACAGATACGCAGTATTTT. Translated, it gives CASSLRTHTDTQYF.

In this sample, this clonotype turned up many times. V usage is TRBV27 and J usage is TRBJ2-7; D gene ambiguous. Trimming took off 2 bases at V and 0 bases at J, with 11 bases between the two ends. The length of the CDR3 is 15 residues. Germline CDR1 MNHEY, CDR2 SMNVEV (reference sequence). For the CDR3, the DNA is TGTGCCAGCAGTTTAAGTCAAGGATTCTCCTACGAGCAGTACTTC. Translation gives CASSLSQGFSYEQYF.

This clonotype came up many times. The J gene is TRBJ1-2, the V gene TRBV20-1; 10 bases are a match to TRBD1. The V gene end was trimmed by 3 bases and the J gene end by 8 bases; junction bases not matched to a gene: 9. The CDR3 runs to 14 residues. CDR1 and CDR2 (germline): DFQATT, SNEGSKA (reference sequence). The CDR3 nucleotides are TGCAGTGCTAGCGCCGGGACAGGGGCCAAGGGCTACACCTTC. As protein: CSASAGTGAKGYTF.

Ten or more counts support this clonotype. The chain couples TRBV28 to TRBJ2-5, with 9 nucleotides matching TRBD1. CDR1 is MDHEN and CDR2 is SYDVKM in the germline V gene. Trimming removed 6 bases from V and 5 bases from J; junction bases left unmatched: 10. This CDR3 has 15 residues. The CDR3 DNA sequence: TGTGCCAGCAGCCCCCGGGACAGGGTACGGGAGACCCAGTACTTC. As protein: CASSPRDRVRETQYF.

This clonotype was recorded many times. The rearrangement joins TRBV19 to TRBJ2-1, with 8 bases fitting TRBD2. The CDR3 totals 15 residues. The germline V gene encodes CDR1 LNHDA and CDR2 SQIVND (reference sequence). Trimming at V came to 2 bases and at J to 2 bases, leaving 2 bases not matched to a gene. CDR3 protein: CASSISGGAYNEQFF. CDR3 in DNA: TGTGCCAGTAGTATAAGCGGGGGAGCCTACAATGAGCAGTTCTTC.

The sample holds many counts of this clonotype. The V and J genes are TRBV18 and TRBJ2-2; the match to TRBD2 covers 7 bases. The CDR3 extends over 16 amino acids. V was clipped by 3 bases and J by 4 bases; unmatched bases: 8. Germline values: CDR1 KGHSH, CDR2 LQKENI. CDR3 sequence reads: CASSPAGERATGELFF. CDR3 in DNA: TGTGCCAGCTCACCCGCGGGGGAAAGGGCCACCGGGGAGCTGTTTTTT.

The chain is built from TRBV6-1 and TRBJ2-5; D gene ambiguous. The CDR3 covers 13 residues. The V gene lost 6 bases and the J gene lost 5 bases, with 13 bases spanning the gap. Germline V CDR1 and CDR2: MNHNS, SASEGT. The CDR3 DNA reads TGTGCCAGCAGCCTTGGGCCGGAGGAGACCCAGTACTTC. Translating it yields CASSLGPEETQYF.

This clonotype was picked up many times. The genes are TRBV5-6 and TRBJ2-4; no firm D call. Germline V gene sequence: CDR1 SGHDT, CDR2 YYEEEE. The ends were cut back, 0 bases at V and 5 bases at J, with 12 bases in the middle. CDR3 length equals 15 residues. CDR3 loop: CASSLVVDGENIQYF. The CDR3 DNA sequence: TGTGCCAGCAGCTTGGTCGTGGACGGAGAAAACATTCAGTACTTC.

This clonotype was detected ten times or more. J is TRBJ2-2 and V is TRBV11-3; D is unclear. Germline V gives CDR1 SGHNT, CDR2 YENEEA. The CDR3 has 15 amino acids. Trimming stripped 2 bases from V and 0 bases from J, with 7 bases between. This chain's CDR3 is CASSLTVANTGELFF. CDR3 nucleotides: TGTGCCAGCAGCTTAACGGTTGCGAACACCGGGGAGCTGTTTTTT.

This clonotype was seen many times. This rearrangement joins TRBV3-1 to TRBJ2-5; no clear D gene. V lost 1 base and J lost 4, with 10 bases in between. In germline, CDR1 is LGHDT, CDR2 YNNKEL (reference sequence). The CDR3 spans 14 residues. The CDR3 spells CASSQASLRETQYF. CDR3 coding DNA: TGTGCCAGCAGCCAAGCGTCGTTGAGAGAGACCCAGTACTTC.

This clonotype was counted ten times or more. This chain connects TRBV5-1 to TRBJ1-2; D remains unclear. Trimming left V 7 bases short and J 6 bases short, with 22 bases between. The germline V gene encodes CDR1 SGHRS and CDR2 YFSETQ. This CDR3 region has 15 residues. CDR3 bases: TGCGCCAGCGCCATAGGGATTGGGGTAACGAATGGCTACACCTTC. Its protein product is CASAIGIGVTNGYTF. The full variable domain, with the rest looked up from reference TRBV5-1 and TRBJ1-2, is KAGVTQTPRYLIKTRGQQVTLSCSPISGHRSVSWYQQTPGQGLQFLFEYFSETQRNKGNFPGRFSGRQFSNSRSEMNVSTLELGDSALYLCASAIGIGVTNGYTFGSGTRLTVV.

This clonotype came up many times. V and J are TRBV5-6 and TRBJ2-1; D may be TRBD1 (6 bases). Germline V gives CDR1 SGHDT, CDR2 YYEEEE. The V and J ends lost 2 bases and 7 bases respectively, with 7 bases between them. The CDR3 runs to 12 residues. CDR3 bases: TGTGCCAGCAGCTTACAGGGAAATGAGCAGTTCTTC. Translating it yields CASSLQGNEQFF.

In its sample, this clonotype was seen many times. The genes are TRBV5-1 and TRBJ1-5, with a possible D match to TRBD1 (6 bases). CDR1 and CDR2 from the germline V gene are SGHRS and YFSETQ. V was pared by 0 bases and J by 6 bases, with 10 bases between. The CDR3 totals 14 residues. The chain's CDR3 is CASSLEQGSQPQHF. CDR3 nucleotide sequence: TGCGCCAGCAGCTTGGAACAGGGAAGTCAGCCCCAGCATTTT.